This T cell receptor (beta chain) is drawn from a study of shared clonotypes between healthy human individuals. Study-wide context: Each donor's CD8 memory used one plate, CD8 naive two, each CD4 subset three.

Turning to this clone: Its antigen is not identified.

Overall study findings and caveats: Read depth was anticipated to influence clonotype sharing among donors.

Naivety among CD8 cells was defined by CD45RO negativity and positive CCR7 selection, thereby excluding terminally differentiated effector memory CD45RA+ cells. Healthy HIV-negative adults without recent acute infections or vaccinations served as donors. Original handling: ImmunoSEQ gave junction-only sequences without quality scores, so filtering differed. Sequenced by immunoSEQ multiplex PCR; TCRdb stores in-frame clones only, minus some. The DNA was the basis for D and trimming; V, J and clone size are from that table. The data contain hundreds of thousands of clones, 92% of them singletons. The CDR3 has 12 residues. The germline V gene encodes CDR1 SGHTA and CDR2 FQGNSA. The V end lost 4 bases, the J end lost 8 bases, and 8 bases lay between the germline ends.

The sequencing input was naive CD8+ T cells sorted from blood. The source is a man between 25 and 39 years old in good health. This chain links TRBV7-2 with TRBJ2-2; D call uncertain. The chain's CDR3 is CASSSTLGELFF. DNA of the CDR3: TGTGCCAGCAGCTCGACTTTGGGGGAGCTGTTTTTT.